This record looks at one T cell receptor beta chain sequence and its context. The sample is drawn from a study of tumor-infiltrating lymphocytes in oesophageal squamous cell carcinoma. TCRdb processed the PCR reads anew with MiXCR; each CDR3 protein has one entry. The top ten hold 10% to 13% of the sample, which has around 21,000 distinct CDR3 sequences, more than 40% seen once. Germline assignment: CDR1 SGHTA and CDR2 FQGNSA. The CDR3 extends over 14 amino acids. With 5 bases clipped from V and 5 bases from J, the junction kept 6 bases outside the gene matches. The specimen sequenced was normal esophageal tissue next to the tumor. V usage is TRBV7-2 and J usage is TRBJ2-5, with TRBD2 identical over 9 bases. The sequence was obtained from a male donor with esophageal squamous cell carcinoma. CDR3 sequence: CASSLMSGGETQYF. CDR3 in DNA: TGTGCCAGCAGCCTAATGAGCGGGGGGGAGACCCAGTACTTC.